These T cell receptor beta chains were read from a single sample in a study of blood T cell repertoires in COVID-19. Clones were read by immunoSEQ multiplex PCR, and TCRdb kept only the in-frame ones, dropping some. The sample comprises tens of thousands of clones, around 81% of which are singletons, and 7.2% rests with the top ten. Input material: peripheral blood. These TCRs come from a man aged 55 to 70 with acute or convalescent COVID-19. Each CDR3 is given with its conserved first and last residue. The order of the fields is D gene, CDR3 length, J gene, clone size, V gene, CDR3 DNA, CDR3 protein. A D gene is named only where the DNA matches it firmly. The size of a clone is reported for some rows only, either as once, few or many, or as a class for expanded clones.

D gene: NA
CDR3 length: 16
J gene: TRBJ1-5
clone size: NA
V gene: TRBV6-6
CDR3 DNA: TGTGCCAGCCTGACTGGAGCAGGGTTAAGCAATCAGCCCCAGCATTTT
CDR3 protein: CASLTGAGLSNQPQHF

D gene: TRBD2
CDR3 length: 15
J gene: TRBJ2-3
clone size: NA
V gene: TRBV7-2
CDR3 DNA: TGTGCCAGCAGCCGGGGCGGGGGGCTAATAGATACGCAGTATTTT
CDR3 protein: CASSRGGGLIDTQYF

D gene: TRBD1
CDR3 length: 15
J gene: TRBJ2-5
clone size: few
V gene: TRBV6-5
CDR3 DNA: TGTGCCAGCAGTCAAAGGGGACAGATCCAAGAGACCCAGTACTTC
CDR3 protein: CASSQRGQIQETQYF

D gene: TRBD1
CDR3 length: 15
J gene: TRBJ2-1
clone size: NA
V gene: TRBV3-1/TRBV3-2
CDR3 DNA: TGTGCCAGCAGCCAAACGAGACAGGGCCCCAATGAGCAGTTCTTC
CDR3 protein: CASSQTRQGPNEQFF

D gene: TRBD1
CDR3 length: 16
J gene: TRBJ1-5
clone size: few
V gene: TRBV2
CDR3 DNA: TGTGCCAGCAGGCCACACAGGGGGCCTAGCAATCAGCCCCAGCATTTT
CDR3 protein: CASRPHRGPSNQPQHF

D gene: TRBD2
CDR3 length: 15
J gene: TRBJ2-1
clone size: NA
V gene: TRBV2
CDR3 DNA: TGTGCCAGCAGTGAATCGGAGCGGGGCAACAATGAGCAGTTCTTC
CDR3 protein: CASSESERGNNEQFF

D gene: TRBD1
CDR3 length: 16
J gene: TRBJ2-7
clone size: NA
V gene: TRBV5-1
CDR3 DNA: TGCGCCAGCAGCTTGGCCGGGGGACAGGGGCGCGGCGAGCAGTACTTC
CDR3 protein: CASSLAGGQGRGEQYF

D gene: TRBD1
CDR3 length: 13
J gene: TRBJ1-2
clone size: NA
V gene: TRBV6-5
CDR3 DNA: TGTGCCAGCAGTTATACAGGGGGCGAGGGCTACACCTTC
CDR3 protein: CASSYTGGEGYTF

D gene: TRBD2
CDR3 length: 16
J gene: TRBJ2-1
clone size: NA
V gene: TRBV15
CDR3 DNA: TGTGCCACCAGCAGAGATCTGAGCGGGGGATACAATGAGCAGTTCTTC
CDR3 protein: CATSRDLSGGYNEQFF

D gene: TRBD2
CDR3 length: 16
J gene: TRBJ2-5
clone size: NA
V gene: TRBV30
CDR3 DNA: TGTGCCTGGAGTGCAACTAGCGGGGGGGCTAGGGAGACCCAGTACTTC
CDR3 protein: CAWSATSGGARETQYF

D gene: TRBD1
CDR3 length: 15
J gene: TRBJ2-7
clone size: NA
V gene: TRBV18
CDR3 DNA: TGTGCCAGCTCGCCGAACCGGGACAGGGGGGGAGAGCAGTACTTC
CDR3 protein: CASSPNRDRGGEQYF

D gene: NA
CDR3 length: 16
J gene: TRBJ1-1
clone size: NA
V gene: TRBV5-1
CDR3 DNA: TGCGCCAGCAGCTTCGGGATTGGGATTCTGGACACTGAAGCTTTCTTT
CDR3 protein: CASSFGIGILDTEAFF

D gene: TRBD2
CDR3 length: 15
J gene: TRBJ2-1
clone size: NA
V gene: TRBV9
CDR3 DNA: TGTGCCAGCAGCGTAGATCCAGCGGGGGACAATGAGCAGTTCTTC
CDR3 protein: CASSVDPAGDNEQFF

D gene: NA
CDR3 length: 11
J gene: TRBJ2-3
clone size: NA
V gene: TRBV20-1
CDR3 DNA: TGCAGTGTTGAGGCGGCAGATACGCAGTATTTT
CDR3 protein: CSVEAADTQYF

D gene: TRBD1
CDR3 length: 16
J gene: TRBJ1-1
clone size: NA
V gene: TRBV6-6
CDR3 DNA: TGTGCCAGCAGTTCGGGGGGACAGGGAATACGGACTGAAGCTTTCTTT
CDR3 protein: CASSSGGQGIRTEAFF

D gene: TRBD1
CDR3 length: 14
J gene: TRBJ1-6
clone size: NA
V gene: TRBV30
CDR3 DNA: TGTGCCTGGACGCTGGGACAGTTTAATTCACCCCTCCACTTT
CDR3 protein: CAWTLGQFNSPLHF

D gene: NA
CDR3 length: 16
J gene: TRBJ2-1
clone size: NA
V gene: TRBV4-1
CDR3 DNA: TGCGCCAGCAGCCAACCGACGACAAGCTCCTACAATGAGCAGTTCTTC
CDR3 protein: CASSQPTTSSYNEQFF

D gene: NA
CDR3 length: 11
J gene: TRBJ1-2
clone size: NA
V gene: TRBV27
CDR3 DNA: TGTGCCAGCGGCAGGGACTATGGCTACACCTTC
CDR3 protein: CASGRDYGYTF

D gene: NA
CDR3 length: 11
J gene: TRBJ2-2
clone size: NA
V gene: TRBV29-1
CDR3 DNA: TGCAGCGGAACTGAGACCGGGGAGCTGTTTTTT
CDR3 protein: CSGTETGELFF

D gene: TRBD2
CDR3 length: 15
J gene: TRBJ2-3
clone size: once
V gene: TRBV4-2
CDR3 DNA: TGTGCCAGCAGCCCCGGACTAGCGGGGGCAGATACGCAGTATTTT
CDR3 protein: CASSPGLAGADTQYF

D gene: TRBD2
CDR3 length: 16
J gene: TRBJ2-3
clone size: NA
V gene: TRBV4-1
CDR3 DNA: TGCGCCAGCAGCCCCATCGGGAGGGATCACACAGATACGCAGTATTTT
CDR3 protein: CASSPIGRDHTDTQYF

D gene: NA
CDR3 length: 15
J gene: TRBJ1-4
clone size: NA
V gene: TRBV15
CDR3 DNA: TGTGCCACGAGAGGGTTCCGGGAAACTAATGAAAAACTGTTTTTT
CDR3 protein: CATRGFRETNEKLFF

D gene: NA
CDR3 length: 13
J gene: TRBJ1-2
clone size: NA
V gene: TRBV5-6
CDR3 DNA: TGTGCCAGCAGCCCCGGGACTCCTCGCGGCTACACCTTC
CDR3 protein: CASSPGTPRGYTF

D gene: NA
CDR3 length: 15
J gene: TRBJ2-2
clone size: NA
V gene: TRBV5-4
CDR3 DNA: TGTGCCAGCAGCTTGCAAAGGGGCACCACCGGGGAGCTGTTTTTT
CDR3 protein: CASSLQRGTTGELFF

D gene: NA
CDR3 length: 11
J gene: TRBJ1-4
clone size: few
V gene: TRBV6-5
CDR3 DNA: TGTGCCAGCACTTGGGAGGGAAAACTGTTTTTT
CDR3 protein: CASTWEGKLFF

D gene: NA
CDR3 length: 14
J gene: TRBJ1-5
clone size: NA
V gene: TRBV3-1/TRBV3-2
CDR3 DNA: TGTGCCAGCAGCCAAGATGGGGGGTTTGGGCCCCAGCATTTT
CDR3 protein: CASSQDGGFGPQHF

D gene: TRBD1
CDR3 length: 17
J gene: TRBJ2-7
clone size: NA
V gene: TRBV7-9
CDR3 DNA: TGTGCCAGCAGCTTAGCGCTGGGACAGGGACGTTCTGGCGAGCAGTACTTC
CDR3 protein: CASSLALGQGRSGEQYF

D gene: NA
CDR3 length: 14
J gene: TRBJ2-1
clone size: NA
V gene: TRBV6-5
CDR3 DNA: TGTGCCAGCATGCCGGGTGGCTCCTACAATGAGCAGTTCTTC
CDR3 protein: CASMPGGSYNEQFF

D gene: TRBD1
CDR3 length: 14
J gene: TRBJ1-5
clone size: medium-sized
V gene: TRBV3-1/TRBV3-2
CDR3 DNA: TGTGCCAGCAGTGACAGGGTGAGGGATCAGCCCCAGCATTTT
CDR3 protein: CASSDRVRDQPQHF

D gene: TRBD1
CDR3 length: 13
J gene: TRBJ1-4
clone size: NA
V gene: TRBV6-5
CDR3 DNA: TGTGCCAGCAGTTCGGACAGGGGGGAAAAACTGTTTTTT
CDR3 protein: CASSSDRGEKLFF

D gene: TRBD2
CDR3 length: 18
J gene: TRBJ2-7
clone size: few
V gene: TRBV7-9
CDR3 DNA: TGTGCCAGCAGCTTAGCCCCTCTTAGCGGGGGGGCCAACTACGAGCAGTACTTC
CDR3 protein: CASSLAPLSGGANYEQYF

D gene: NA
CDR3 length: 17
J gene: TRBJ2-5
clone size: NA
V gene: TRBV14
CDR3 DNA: TGTGCCAGCAGCATTAACCGGGGTAGCGCCTTCCAAGAGACCCAGTACTTC
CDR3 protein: CASSINRGSAFQETQYF

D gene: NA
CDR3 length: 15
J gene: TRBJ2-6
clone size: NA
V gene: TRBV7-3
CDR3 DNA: TGTGCCAGCAGCTCCATGGGTACCGGGAGCAACGTCCTGACTTTC
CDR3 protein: CASSSMGTGSNVLTF

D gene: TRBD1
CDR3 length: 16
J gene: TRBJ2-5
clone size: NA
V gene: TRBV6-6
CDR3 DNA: TGTGCCAGCAGCCGATCCACAGGGGTTGGGGCAGAGACCCAGTACTTC
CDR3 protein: CASSRSTGVGAETQYF

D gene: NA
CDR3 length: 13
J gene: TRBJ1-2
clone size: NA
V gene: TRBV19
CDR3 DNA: TGTGCCAGTAGTATAGGAACAGGATATGGCTACACCTTC
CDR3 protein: CASSIGTGYGYTF

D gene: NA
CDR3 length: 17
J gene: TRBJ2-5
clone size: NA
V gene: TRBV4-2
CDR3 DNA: TGTGCCAGCAGCCAAGATGCAGGGGTTGGCCCTGTGGAGACCCAGTACTTC
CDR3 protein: CASSQDAGVGPVETQYF

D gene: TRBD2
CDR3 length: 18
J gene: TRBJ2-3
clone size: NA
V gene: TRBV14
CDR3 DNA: TGTGCCAGCAGCCAAGGCGGCATTCTGGGCGGGGGTACAGATACGCAGTATTTT
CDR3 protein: CASSQGGILGGGTDTQYF

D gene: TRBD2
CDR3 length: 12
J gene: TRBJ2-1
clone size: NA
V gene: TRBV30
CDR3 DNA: TGTGCCTGGACGGGAGGGGGGTTGGAGCAGTTCTTC
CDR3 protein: CAWTGGGLEQFF